These 4 T cell receptor beta chains were sequenced from one sample in a study of blood T cell repertoires in COVID-19. The repertoire was sequenced with immunoSEQ multiplex PCR; TCRdb's copy has only in-frame clones and lacks some. The sample lists hundreds of thousands of clones, approximately 80% occurring once. The sample consisted of peripheral blood. The receptor source for this set is a young man with active or convalescent COVID-19.

The rearrangement uses TRBV6-2 or TRBV6-3 and TRBJ1-1; the D is unclear. Trimming shortened V by 5 bases and J by 1 base, and 8 bases separated the two germline ends. Looked up from germline, CDR1 is MNHEY and CDR2 is SVGEGT. CDR3 size: 13 residues. CDR3 sequence: CASSTGPNTEAFF. The CDR3 region has the DNA TGTGCCAGCAGTACGGGTCCGAACACTGAAGCTTTCTTT.

The sample holds one count of this clone. The CDR3 spells CASSLAPGLPYEQYF. CDR3 coding DNA: TGTGCCAGCAGCTTAGCCCCGGGACTCCCATACGAGCAGTACTTC. The chain joins TRBV7-2 to TRBJ2-7; weak D call: TRBD2 (6 bases). Trimming removed 0 bases from V and 4 bases from J, with 13 bases in between. Germline CDR1 reads SGHTA; CDR2 reads FQGNSA. CDR3 length: 15 amino acids.

The V call is TRBV11-2, the J call TRBJ1-3, with a tentative D call TRBD1 (5 bases). V gave up 3 bases and J gave up 0 bases, with 12 bases separating them. There are 16 residues in the CDR3. Per germline, CDR1 SGHAT and CDR2 FQNNGV. This CDR3 reads CASSFVPQASGNTIYF. DNA for the CDR3: TGTGCCAGCAGCTTTGTCCCACAGGCCTCTGGAAACACCATATATTTT. The whole variable domain, filled in from reference TRBV11-2 and TRBJ1-3, reads EAGVAQSPRYKIIEKRQSVAFWCNPISGHATLYWYQQILGQGPKLLIQFQNNGVVDDSQLPKDRFSAERLKGVDSTLKIQPAKLEDSAVYLCASSFVPQASGNTIYFGEGSWLTVV.

V and J are TRBV24-1 and TRBJ2-1; weak D call: TRBD1 (6 bases). Germline loops: CDR1 KGHDR, CDR2 SFDVKD. The germline V and J ends were trimmed by 7 bases and 9 bases, with 9 bases remaining between them. The CDR3 loop spans 11 amino acids. Written as DNA, the CDR3 is TGTGCCACCAGAAGCAGGGGTGAGCAGTTCTTC. It is translated as CATRSRGEQFF.